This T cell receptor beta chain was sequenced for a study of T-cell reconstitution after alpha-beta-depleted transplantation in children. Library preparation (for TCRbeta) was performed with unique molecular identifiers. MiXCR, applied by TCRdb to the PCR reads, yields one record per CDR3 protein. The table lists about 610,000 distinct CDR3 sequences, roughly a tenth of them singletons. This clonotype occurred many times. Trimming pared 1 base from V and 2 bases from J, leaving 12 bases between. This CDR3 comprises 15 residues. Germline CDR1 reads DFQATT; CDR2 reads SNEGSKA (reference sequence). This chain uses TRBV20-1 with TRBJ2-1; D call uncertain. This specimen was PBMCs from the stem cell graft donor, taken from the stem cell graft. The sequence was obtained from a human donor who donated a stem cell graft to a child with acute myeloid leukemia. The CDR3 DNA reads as TGCAGTGCTAGAGGGGTCGGGCTAGCCTACAATGAGCAGTTCTTC. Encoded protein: CSARGVGLAYNEQFF.